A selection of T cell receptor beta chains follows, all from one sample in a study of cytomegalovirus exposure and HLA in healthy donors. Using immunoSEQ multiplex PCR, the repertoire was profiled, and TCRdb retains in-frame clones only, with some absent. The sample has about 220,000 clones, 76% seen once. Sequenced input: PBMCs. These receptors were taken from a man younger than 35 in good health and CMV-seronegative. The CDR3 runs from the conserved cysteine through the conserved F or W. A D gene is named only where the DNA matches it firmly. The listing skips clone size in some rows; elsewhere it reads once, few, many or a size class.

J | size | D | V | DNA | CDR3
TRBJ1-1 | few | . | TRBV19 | TGTGCCAGTAGTATTTTCCAGAACACTGAAGCTTTCTTT | CASSIFQNTEAFF
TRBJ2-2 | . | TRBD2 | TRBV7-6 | TGTGCCAGCACCCTGGGGAGGGGTGGCGGGGAGCTGTTTTTT | CASTLGRGGGELFF
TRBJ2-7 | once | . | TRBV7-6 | TGTGCCAGCAGTTCGGAGACCTACGAGCAGTACTTC | CASSSETYEQYF
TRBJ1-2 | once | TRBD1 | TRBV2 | TGTGCCAGCCGGACAGGGATTCGTAGCTATGGCTACACCTTC | CASRTGIRSYGYTF
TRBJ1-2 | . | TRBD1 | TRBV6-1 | TGTGCCAGCAGTGCGGGACAGGGGGTTTTTGGCTACACCTTC | CASSAGQGVFGYTF
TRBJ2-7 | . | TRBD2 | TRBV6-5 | TGTGCCAGCAGTGTACTAGCGGGAGCCTCCTACGAGCAGTACTTC | CASSVLAGASYEQYF
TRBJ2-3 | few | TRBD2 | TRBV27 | TGTGCCAGCAGTTTCGTTTTCAGCGGGAGGCCAGATACGCAGTATTTT | CASSFVFSGRPDTQYF
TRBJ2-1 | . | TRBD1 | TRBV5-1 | TGCGCCAGCAGCCCGGGACAGGGAGCCTACAATGAGCAGTTCTTC | CASSPGQGAYNEQFF
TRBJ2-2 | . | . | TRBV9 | TGTGCCAGCAGCGTGGAGTCGGGGACCGGGGAGCTGTTTTTT | CASSVESGTGELFF
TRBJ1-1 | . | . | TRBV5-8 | TGTGCCAGCAGGGGCAGGGTCCCTGAAGCTTTCTTT | CASRGRVPEAFF
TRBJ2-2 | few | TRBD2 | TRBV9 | TGTGCCAGCAGCCCCTCAGCGGGAGTTAGGACCGGGGAGCTGTTTTTT | CASSPSAGVRTGELFF
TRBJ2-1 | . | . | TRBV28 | TGTGCCAGCAGTTTTGAGGGATACAATGAGCAGTTCTTC | CASSFEGYNEQFF
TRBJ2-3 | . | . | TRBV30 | TGTGCCGCACCCGGAAGGGGTGACACAGATACGCAGTATTTT | CAAPGRGDTDTQYF
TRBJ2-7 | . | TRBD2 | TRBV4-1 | TGCGCCAGCAGCCAAGACCCAGGACTAGCGGGACGAGGGCAGTACTTC | CASSQDPGLAGRGQYF
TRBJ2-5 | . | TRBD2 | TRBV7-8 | TGTGCCAGCAGCTTGGGACTAGCTTGGGAGACCCAGTACTTC | CASSLGLAWETQYF
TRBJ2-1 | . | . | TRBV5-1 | TGCGCCAGCACCCCCCGGGGTTCAACGGGCGATGAGCAGTTCTTC | CASTPRGSTGDEQFF
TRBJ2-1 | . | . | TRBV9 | TGTGCCAGCAGCGCGACCCGAGAGAGGGCTGGGCACAATGAGCAGTTCTTC | CASSATRERAGHNEQFF
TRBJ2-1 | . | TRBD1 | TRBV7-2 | TGTGCCAGCAGACCAGACAGGGGCCACTACAATGAGCAGTTCTTC | CASRPDRGHYNEQFF
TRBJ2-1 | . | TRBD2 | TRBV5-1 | TGCGCCAGCAGCTTCCAACTAGCGGGAGGGCCTAATGAGCAGTTCTTC | CASSFQLAGGPNEQFF
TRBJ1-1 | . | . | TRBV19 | TGTGCCAGTAGTATAGGGGCAGGTGAAGCTTTCTTT | CASSIGAGEAFF
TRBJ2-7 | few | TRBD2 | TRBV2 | TGTGCCAGCAGTGGCGCAGGGACTAGCGGGAGTTTTCTCTACGAGCAGTACTTC | CASSGAGTSGSFLYEQYF
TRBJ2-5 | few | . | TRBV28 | TGTGCCAGCAGCCGATGGAGTTCAAATCAAGAGACCCAGTACTTC | CASSRWSSNQETQYF
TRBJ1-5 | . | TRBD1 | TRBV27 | TGTGCCAGCAGTACTCAGGGGGGCGTCAATCAGCCCCAGCATTTT | CASSTQGGVNQPQHF
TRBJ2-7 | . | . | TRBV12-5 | TGTGCTAGTGGTACCACTCTTCGGGGATACGAGCAGTACTTC | CASGTTLRGYEQYF
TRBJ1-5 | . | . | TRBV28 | TGTGCCAGCAGTTCCCGACAGGAAAATCAGCCCCAGCATTTT | CASSSRQENQPQHF
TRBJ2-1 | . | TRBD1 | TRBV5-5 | TGTGCCAGCAGCCCGTCAGGTCAGGGGGCATGGAATGAGCAGTTCTTC | CASSPSGQGAWNEQFF
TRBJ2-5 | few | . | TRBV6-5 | TGTGCCAGCAGCCAGGGTGGGCTACAAGAGACCCAGTACTTC | CASSQGGLQETQYF
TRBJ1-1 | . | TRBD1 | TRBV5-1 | TGCGCCAGCAGCTTGGGACAGGGAGGAATTGACACTGAAGCTTTCTTT | CASSLGQGGIDTEAFF
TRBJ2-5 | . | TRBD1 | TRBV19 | TGTGCCAGTAGACAGGGGGCTCGGGAGACCCAGTACTTC | CASRQGARETQYF
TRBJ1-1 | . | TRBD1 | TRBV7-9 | TGTGCCAGCAGCTTGTACCGGGACAGGGGGCGAGCTGAAGCTTTCTTT | CASSLYRDRGRAEAFF
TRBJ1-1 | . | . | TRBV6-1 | TGTGCCAGCAGTGTACAGGTCATGAACACTGAAGCTTTCTTT | CASSVQVMNTEAFF
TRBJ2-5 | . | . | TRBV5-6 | TGTGCCAGCAGCTTGGGGGTTTCGGGGACCCAGTACTTC | CASSLGVSGTQYF
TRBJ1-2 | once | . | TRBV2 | TGTGCCAGCAGTGAAGCGCGAGGGAATTATGGCTACACCTTC | CASSEARGNYGYTF